A single sample gave rise to the 9 T cell receptor beta chains below, sequenced in a study of memory CD4+ T cells and cytomegalovirus serostatus. The sort gate was single viable CD3+CD4+CD8-CD45RO+ cells for memory CD4+ T cells. Only in-frame clones appear in the TCRdb table, and some are missing; sequencing was by immunoSEQ multiplex PCR. Of around 44,000 clones in the sample, 76% were seen once. The sequencing sample was made of memory CD4+ T cells from blood. The receptors shown here come from an adult in good health and CMV-seronegative.

The chain has TRBV11-2 and TRBJ2-1; D remains unclear. From germline, CDR1 is SGHAT and CDR2 FQNNGV. The CDR3 is made up of 14 amino acids. V lost 5 bases and J 1 base, leaving 9 bases between the germline ends. The CDR3 sequence: CASSPASSYNEQFF. The CDR3, as DNA: TGTGCCAGCAGCCCCGCCTCATCCTACAATGAGCAGTTCTTC.

The V gene is TRBV5-4, the J gene TRBJ1-2, with 10 nucleotides matching TRBD1. Germline V gene lookup returns CDR1 SGHNT and CDR2 YYREEE (reference sequence). There are 15 residues in the CDR3. Losses at the gene ends were 2 bases for V and 4 bases for J; bases not matched to a gene: 5. In DNA form, the CDR3 reads TGTGCCAGCAGCTTACAGACAGGGGGCATCTATGGCTACACCTTC. Amino acids: CASSLQTGGIYGYTF.

This clone appeared a single time. The chain has TRBV7-2 and TRBJ2-1; 7 nucleotides align to TRBD2. CDR3 length: 16 amino acids. Looked up from germline, CDR1 is SGHTA and CDR2 is FQGNSA. Losses at the gene ends were 4 bases for V and 2 bases for J; bases not matched to a gene: 8. CDR3 residues: CASSSPSGRTYNEQFF. Here the CDR3 DNA reads TGTGCCAGCAGCTCCCCTAGCGGAAGGACCTACAATGAGCAGTTCTTC.

This chain joins TRBV11-1 and TRBJ2-3; maybe TRBD2 (6 bases). The CDR3 spans 16 residues. The V gene's germline CDR1 is SGHAT and CDR2 FQDESV (reference sequence). The germline V and J ends were trimmed by 5 bases and 0 bases, with 15 bases remaining between them. CDR3 DNA sequence: TGTGCCAGCAGCCTGGGGGACTTTGCTAGCACAGATACGCAGTATTTT. It is translated as CASSLGDFASTDTQYF.

This clone has only one observation. A junction end diverges from the germline sequence, so it may reflect a read error. DNA of the CDR3: TGTGCCAGCAGCTTGGACCGCACAGATACGCAGTATTTT. As protein: CASSLDRTDTQYF. The chain joins TRBV5-1 to TRBJ2-3, with D unclear. Germline loops: CDR1 SGHRS, CDR2 YFSETQ. The CDR3 consists of 13 residues. The variable domain in full, with the rest retrieved from reference TRBV5-1 and TRBJ2-3, is KAGVTQTPRYLIKTRGQQVTLSCSPISGHRSVSWYQQTPGQGLQFLFEYFSETQRNKGNFPGRFSGRQFSNSRSEMNVSTLELGDSALYLCASSLDRTDTQYFGPGTRLTVL.

This rearrangement joins TRBV9 to TRBJ2-3, with 10 bases fitting TRBD2. The CDR3 spans 15 residues. Germline assignment: CDR1 SGDLS and CDR2 YYNGEE. Trimming cost V 5 bases and J 4 bases; bases outside gene matches: 7. CDR3 in amino acids: CASSPLAGDSDTQYF. The CDR3 region has the DNA TGTGCCAGCAGTCCTCTAGCGGGAGATTCAGATACGCAGTATTTT.

There are a few counts of this clone. This CDR3 is also generated by other DNA sequences in the sample. The V and J genes are TRBV9 and TRBJ2-5; D remains ambiguous. This CDR3 has 12 amino acids. Germline CDR1 SGDLS, CDR2 YYNGEE. With 0 bases removed from V and 4 bases from J, the gap between germline ends came to 4 bases. The CDR3 spells CASSVGGETQYF. The CDR3 region has the DNA TGTGCCAGCAGCGTAGGAGGAGAGACCCAGTACTTC. The entire variable domain, with the rest obtained from reference TRBV9 and TRBJ2-5, is as follows: DSGVTQTPKHLITATGQRVTLRCSPRSGDLSVYWYQQSLDQGLQFLIQYYNGEERAKGNILERFSAQQFPDLHSELNLSSLELGDSALYFCASSVGGETQYFGPGTRLLVL.

The J gene is TRBJ1-2, the V gene TRBV9; no firm D call. V shed 4 bases and J shed 4 bases, with 14 bases lying between them. There are 14 residues in the CDR3. CDR1 SGDLS and CDR2 YYNGEE come from the germline V gene. CDR3 in DNA: TGTGCCAGCAGCCCATCGACTGAAAGCTATGGCTACACCTTC. Translation: CASSPSTESYGYTF.

A single count supports this clone. The rearrangement links TRBV18 to TRBJ2-6; maybe TRBD1 (5 bases). The germline gives CDR1 KGHSH, CDR2 LQKENI. This CDR3 spans 17 amino acids. Trimming shortened V by 5 bases and J by 0 bases, and 14 bases separated the two germline ends. The CDR3 DNA reads as TGTGCCAGCTCAGAATACTATCAGGGCTCTGGGGCCAACGTCCTGACTTTC. Protein product: CASSEYYQGSGANVLTF.